This T cell receptor (beta chain) appears in the sequencing data of a study of blood T cells in healthy people across ages. The CDR3 has 15 residues. The germline gives CDR1 SGHVS, CDR2 FQNEAQ. Trimming removed 2 bases at V and 3 bases at J, with 11 bases between. Through a sample-barcoded 5' primer and a J-beta primer mix, a second PCR was run for roughly 6 to 11 cycles. TCRdb independently ran MiXCR on the 5' RACE reads; one entry per CDR3 protein. There are roughly 700,000 distinct CDR3 sequences in the sample; roughly 49% occur only once, and approximately 32% lies in the top ten. This clonotype originated in a woman aged 55-75 years in good health. Sequences were obtained from blood. The gene calls are TRBV7-8 and TRBJ2-1; TRBD2 is a possible D gene (5 bases). The CDR3, as DNA: TGTGCCAGCAGCTTACGGGAAAACAGCTACAATGAGCAGTTCTTC. Translating it yields CASSLRENSYNEQFF. Filled out from reference TRBV7-8 and TRBJ2-1, the complete variable domain reads GAGVSQSPRYKVAKRGQDVALRCDPISGHVSLFWYQQALGQGPEFLTYFQNEAQLDKSGLPSDRFFAERPEGSVSTLKIQRTQQEDSAVYLCASSLRENSYNEQFFGPGTRLTVL.